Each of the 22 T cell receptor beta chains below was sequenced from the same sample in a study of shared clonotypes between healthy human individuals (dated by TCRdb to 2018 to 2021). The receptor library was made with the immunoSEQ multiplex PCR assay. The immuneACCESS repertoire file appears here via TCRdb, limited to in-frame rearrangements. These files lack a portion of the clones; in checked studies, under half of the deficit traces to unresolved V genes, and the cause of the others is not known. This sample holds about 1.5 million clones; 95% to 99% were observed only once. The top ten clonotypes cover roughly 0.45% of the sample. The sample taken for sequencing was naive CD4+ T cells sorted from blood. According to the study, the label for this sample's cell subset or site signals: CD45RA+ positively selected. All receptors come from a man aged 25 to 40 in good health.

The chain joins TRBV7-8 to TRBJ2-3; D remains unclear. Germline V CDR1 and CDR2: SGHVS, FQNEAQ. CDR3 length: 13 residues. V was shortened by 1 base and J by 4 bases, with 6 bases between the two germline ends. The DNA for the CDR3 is TGTGCCAGCAGCTTAGGAGATGCAGATACGCAGTATTTT. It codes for CASSLGDADTQYF.

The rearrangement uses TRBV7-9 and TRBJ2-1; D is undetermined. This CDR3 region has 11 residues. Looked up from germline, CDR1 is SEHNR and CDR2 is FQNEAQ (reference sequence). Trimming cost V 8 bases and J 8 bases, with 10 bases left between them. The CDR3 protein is CASLKADEQFF. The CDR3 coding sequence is TGTGCCAGCCTAAAGGCGGATGAGCAGTTCTTC.

The CDR3 loop reads CASSPTNYGYTF. The DNA of the CDR3 is TGTGCCAGCAGTCCGACTAACTATGGCTACACCTTC. V and J are TRBV28 and TRBJ1-2, with D uncertain. V lost 5 bases and J lost 0, with 4 bases in between. Germline assignment: CDR1 MDHEN and CDR2 SYDVKM. The CDR3 loop spans 12 amino acids.

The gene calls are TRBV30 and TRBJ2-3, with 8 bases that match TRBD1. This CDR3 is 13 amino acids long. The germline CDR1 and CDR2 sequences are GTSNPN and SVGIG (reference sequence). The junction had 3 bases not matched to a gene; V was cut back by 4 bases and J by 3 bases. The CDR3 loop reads CAWTGGRTDTQYF. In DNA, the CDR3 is TGTGCCTGGACAGGGGGCCGTACAGATACGCAGTATTTT.

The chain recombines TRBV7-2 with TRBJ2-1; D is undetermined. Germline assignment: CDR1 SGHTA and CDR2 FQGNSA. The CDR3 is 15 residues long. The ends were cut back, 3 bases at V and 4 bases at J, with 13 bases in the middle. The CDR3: CASSFLGNDYNEQFF. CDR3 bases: TGTGCCAGCAGCTTTTTGGGTAACGATTACAATGAGCAGTTCTTC.

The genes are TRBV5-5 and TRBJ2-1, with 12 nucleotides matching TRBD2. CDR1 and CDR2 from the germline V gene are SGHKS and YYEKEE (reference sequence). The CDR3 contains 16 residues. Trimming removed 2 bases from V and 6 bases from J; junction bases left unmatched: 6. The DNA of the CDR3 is TGTGCCAGCAGCTTAACCGGGACTAGCGGGTTCAATGAGCAGTTCTTC. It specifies CASSLTGTSGFNEQFF. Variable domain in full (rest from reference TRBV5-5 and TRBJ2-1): DAGVTQSPTHLIKTRGQQVTLRCSPISGHKSVSWYQQVLGQGPQFIFQYYEKEERGRGNFPDRFSARQFPNYSSELNVNALLLGDSALYLCASSLTGTSGFNEQFFGPGTRLTVL.

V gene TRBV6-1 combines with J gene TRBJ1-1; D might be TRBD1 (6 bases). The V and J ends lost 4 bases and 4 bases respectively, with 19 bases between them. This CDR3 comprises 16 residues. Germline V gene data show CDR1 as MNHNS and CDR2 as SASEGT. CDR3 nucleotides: TGTGCCAGCAGTGGGTCGGACAGCCCAGGATTCACTGAAGCTTTCTTT. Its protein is CASSGSDSPGFTEAFF.

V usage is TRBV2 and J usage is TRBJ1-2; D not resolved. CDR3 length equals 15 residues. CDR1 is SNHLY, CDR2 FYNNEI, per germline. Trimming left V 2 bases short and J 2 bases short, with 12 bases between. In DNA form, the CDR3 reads TGTGCCAGCAGTGAAAGAGGGCTCCTAAACTATGGCTACACCTTC. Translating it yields CASSERGLLNYGYTF.

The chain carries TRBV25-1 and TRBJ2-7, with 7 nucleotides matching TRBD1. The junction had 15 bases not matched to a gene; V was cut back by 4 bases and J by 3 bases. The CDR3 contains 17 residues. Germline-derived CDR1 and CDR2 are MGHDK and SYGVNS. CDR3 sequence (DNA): TGTGCCAGCAGTGGGACAGGTATCGGACGATGGTACTACGAGCAGTACTTC. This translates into CASSGTGIGRWYYEQYF.

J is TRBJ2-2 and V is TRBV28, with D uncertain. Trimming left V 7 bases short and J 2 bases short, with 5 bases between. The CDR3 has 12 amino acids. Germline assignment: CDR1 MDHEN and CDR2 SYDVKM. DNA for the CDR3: TGTGCCAGCACCTTAAACACCGGGGAGCTGTTTTTT. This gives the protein CASTLNTGELFF.

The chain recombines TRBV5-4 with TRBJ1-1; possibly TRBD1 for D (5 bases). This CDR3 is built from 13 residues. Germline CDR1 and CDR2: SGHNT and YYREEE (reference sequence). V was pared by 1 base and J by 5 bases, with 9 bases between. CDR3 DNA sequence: TGTGCCAGCAGCTTGCGCAGGGAGACTGAAGCTTTCTTT. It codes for CASSLRRETEAFF.

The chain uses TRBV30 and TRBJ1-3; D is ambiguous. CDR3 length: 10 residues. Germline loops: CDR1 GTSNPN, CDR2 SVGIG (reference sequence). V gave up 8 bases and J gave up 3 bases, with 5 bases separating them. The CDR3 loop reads CAGGGNTIYF. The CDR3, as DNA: TGTGCCGGAGGTGGAAACACCATATATTTT.

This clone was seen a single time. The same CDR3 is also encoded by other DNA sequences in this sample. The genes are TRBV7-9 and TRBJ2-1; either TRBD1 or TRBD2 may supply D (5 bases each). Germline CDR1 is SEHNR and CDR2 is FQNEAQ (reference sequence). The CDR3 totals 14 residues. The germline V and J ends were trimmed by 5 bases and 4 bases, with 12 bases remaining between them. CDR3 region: CASSRRDGYNEQFF. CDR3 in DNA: TGTGCCAGCAGCCGAAGGGACGGGTACAATGAGCAGTTCTTC.

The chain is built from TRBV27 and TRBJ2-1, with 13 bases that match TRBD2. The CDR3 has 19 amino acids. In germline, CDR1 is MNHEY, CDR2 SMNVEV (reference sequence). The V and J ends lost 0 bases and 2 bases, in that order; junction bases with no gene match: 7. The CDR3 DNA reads TGTGCCAGCAGTTTATCGAGGACTAGCGGGAGACGGGCCTACAATGAGCAGTTCTTC. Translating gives CASSLSRTSGRRAYNEQFF.

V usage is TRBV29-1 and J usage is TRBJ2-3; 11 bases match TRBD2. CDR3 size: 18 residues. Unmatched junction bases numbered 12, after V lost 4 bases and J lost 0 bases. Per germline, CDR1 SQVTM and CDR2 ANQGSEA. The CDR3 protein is CSVVLVLAGASSTDTQYF. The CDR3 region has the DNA TGCAGCGTTGTATTGGTACTAGCGGGAGCTTCTAGCACAGATACGCAGTATTTT.

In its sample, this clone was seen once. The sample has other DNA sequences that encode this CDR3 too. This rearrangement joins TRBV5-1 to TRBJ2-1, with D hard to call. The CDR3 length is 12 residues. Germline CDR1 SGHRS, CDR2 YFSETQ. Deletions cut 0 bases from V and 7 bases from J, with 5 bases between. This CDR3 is CASSLEFNEQFF. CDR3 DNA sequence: TGCGCCAGCAGCTTGGAATTTAATGAGCAGTTCTTC.

For the CDR3, the DNA is TGTGCCAGCAGTTTCACCAGTAGCAATCAGCCCCAGCATTTT. Translated, it gives CASSFTSSNQPQHF. The J gene is TRBJ1-5, the V gene TRBV27; unclear D gene. With 3 bases removed from V and 0 bases from J, the gap between germline ends came to 6 bases. The germline V gene encodes CDR1 MNHEY and CDR2 SMNVEV (reference sequence). The CDR3 contains 14 residues.

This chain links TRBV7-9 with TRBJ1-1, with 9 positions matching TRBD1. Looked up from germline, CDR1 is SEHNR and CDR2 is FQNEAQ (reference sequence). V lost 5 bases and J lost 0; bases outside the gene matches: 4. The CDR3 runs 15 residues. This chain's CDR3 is CASSPGQGMNTEAFF. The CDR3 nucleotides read TGTGCCAGCAGCCCAGGACAGGGGATGAACACTGAAGCTTTCTTT.

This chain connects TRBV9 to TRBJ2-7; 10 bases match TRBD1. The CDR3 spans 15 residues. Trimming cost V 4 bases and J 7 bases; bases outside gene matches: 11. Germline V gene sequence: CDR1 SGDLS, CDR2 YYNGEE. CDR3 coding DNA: TGTGCCAGCAGCTCCCTGGGACAGGGGAAAACGGAGCAGTACTTC. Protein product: CASSSLGQGKTEQYF.

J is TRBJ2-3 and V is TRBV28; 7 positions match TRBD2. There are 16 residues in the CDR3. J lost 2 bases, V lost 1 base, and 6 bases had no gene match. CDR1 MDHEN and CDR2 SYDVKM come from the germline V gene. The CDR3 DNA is TGTGCCAGCAGTTTATTGGGCCTAGCGGACACAGATACGCAGTATTTT. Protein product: CASSLLGLADTDTQYF.

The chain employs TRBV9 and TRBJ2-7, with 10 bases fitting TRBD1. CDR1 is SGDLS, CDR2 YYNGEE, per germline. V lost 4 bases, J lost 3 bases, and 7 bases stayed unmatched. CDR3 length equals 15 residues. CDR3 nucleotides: TGTGCCAGCAGCCTAGGGACAGGGGTTAGCTACGAGCAGTACTTC. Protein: CASSLGTGVSYEQYF.

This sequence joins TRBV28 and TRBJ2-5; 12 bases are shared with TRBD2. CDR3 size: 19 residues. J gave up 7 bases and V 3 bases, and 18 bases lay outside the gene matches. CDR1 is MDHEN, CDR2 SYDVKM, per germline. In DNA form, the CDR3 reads TGTGCCAGCAGTTTCGTTCGGTCTAGCGGGAGGGGACAGTTGGGGACCCAGTACTTC. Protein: CASSFVRSSGRGQLGTQYF.